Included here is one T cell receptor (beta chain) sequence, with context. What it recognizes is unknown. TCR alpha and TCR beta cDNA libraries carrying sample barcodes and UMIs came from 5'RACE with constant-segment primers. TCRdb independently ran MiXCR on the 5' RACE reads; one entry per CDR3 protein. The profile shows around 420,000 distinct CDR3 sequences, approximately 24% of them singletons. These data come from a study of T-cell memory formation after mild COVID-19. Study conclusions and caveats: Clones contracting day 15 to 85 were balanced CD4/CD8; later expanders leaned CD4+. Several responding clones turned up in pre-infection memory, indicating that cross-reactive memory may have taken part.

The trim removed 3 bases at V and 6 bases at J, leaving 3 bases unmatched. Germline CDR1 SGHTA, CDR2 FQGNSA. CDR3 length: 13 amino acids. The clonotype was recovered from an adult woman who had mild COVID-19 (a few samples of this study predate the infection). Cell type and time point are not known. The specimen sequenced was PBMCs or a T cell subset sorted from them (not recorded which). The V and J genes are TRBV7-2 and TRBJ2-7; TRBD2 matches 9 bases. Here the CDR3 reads CASSLGLAREQYF. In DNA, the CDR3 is TGTGCCAGCAGCTTGGGACTAGCTCGCGAGCAGTACTTC. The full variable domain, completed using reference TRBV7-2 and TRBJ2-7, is GAGVSQSPSNKVTEKGKDVELRCDPISGHTALYWYRQSLGQGLEFLIYFQGNSAPDKSGLPSDRFSAERTGGSVSTLTIQRTQQEDSAVYLCASSLGLAREQYFGPGTRLTVT.